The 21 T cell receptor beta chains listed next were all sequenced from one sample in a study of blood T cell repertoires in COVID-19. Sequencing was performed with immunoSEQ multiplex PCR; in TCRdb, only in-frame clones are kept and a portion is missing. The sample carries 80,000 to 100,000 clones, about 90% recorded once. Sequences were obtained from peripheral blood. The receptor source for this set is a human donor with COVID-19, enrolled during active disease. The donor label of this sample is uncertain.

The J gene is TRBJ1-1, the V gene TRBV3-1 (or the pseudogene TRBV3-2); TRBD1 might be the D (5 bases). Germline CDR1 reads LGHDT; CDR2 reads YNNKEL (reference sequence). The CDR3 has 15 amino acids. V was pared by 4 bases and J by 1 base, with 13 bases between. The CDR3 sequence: CASSPSAGGNTEAFF. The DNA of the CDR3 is TGTGCCAGCAGCCCCTCCGCGGGGGGGAACACTGAAGCTTTCTTT.

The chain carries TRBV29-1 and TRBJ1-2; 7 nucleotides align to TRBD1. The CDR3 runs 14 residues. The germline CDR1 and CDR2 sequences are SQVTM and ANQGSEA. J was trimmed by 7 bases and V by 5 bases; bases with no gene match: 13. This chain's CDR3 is CSVREGAGDGGYTF. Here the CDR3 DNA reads TGCAGCGTTCGTGAGGGGGCCGGGGATGGTGGCTACACCTTC.

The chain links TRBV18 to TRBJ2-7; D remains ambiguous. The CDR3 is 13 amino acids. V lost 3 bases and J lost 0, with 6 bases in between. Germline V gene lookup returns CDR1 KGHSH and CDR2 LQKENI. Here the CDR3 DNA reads TGTGCCAGCTCACCGGGCCTCTCCTACGAGCAGTACTTC. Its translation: CASSPGLSYEQYF.

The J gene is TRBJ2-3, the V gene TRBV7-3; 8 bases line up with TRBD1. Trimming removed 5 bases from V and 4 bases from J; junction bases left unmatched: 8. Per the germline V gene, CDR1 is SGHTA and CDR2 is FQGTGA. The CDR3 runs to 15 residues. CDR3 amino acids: CASSQIGQGPDTQYF. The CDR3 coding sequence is TGTGCCAGCAGCCAAATCGGACAGGGTCCAGATACGCAGTATTTT.

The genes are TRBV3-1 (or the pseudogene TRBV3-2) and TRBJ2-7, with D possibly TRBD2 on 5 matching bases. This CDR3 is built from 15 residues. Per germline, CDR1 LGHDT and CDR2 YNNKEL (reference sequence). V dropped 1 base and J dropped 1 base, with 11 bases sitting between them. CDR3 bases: TGTGCCAGCAGCCAAGGGCTAGCCAATTCCTACGAGCAGTACTTC. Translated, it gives CASSQGLANSYEQYF.

The CDR3 DNA follows: TGTGCCAGCAGTGAACCCGGGACAGATCTCTATGGCTACACCTTC. Translated, it gives CASSEPGTDLYGYTF. V and J are TRBV6-1 and TRBJ1-2; 7 nucleotides agree with TRBD1. V lost 2 bases to trimming and J lost 4 bases; unmatched junction nucleotides: 7. There are 15 residues in the CDR3. Germline V CDR1 and CDR2: MNHNS, SASEGT.

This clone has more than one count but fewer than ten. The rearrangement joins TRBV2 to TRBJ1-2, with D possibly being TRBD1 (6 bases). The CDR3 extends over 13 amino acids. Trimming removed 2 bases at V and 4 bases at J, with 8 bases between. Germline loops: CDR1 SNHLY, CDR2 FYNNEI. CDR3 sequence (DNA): TGTGCCAGCAGTGAAAACAGGGCCTATGGCTACACCTTC. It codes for CASSENRAYGYTF.

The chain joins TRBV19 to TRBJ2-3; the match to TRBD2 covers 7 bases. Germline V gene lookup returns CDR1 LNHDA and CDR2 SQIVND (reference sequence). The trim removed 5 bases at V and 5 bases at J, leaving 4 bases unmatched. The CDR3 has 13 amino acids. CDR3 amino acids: CASSAASGDTQYF. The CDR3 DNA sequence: TGTGCCAGTAGTGCAGCTAGCGGAGATACGCAGTATTTT.

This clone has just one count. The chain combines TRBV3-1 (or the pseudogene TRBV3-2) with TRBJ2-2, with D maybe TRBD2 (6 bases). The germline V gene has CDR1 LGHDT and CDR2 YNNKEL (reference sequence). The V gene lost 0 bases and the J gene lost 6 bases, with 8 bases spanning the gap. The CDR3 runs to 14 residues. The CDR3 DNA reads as TGTGCCAGCAGCCAAGATTCGGGGGCCGGGGAGCTGTTTTTT. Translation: CASSQDSGAGELFF.

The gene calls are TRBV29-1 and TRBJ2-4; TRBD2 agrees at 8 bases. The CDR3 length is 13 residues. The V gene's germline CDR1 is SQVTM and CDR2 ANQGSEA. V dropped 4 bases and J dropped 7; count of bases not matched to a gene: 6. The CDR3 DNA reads TGCAGCGTTGGCCGGGAGGGCCTGAACATTCAGTACTTC. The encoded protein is CSVGREGLNIQYF.

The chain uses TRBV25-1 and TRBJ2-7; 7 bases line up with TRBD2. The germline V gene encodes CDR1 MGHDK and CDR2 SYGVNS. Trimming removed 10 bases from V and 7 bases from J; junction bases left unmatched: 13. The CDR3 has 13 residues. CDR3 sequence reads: CATWGGKEREQYF. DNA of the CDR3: TGTGCCACCTGGGGGGGGAAGGAAAGGGAGCAGTACTTC.

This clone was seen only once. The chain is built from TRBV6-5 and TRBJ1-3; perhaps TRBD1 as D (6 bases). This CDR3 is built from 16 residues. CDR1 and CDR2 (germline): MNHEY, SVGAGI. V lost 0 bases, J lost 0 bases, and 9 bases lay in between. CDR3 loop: CASSYSGTPSGNTIYF. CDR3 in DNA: TGTGCCAGCAGTTACTCCGGGACACCCTCTGGAAACACCATATATTTT.

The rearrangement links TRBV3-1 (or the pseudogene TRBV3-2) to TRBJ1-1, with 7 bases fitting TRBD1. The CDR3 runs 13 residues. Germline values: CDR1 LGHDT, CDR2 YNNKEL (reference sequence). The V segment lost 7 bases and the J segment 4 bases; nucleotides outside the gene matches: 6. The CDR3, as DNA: TGTGCCAGCACCTCGGGACAGACCACTGAAGCTTTCTTT. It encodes CASTSGQTTEAFF.

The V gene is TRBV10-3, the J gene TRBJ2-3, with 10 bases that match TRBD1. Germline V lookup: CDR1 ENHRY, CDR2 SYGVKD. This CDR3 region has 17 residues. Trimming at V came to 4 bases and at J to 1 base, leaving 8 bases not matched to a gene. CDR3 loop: CAISVELGTGGTDTQYF. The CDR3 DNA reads TGTGCCATCAGTGTTGAATTAGGGACAGGGGGCACAGATACGCAGTATTTT.

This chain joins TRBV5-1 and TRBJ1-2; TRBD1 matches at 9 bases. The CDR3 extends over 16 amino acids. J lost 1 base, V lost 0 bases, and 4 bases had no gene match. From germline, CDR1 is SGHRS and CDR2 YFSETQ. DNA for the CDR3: TGCGCCAGCAGCTTGGAGGGGGACAGGGATAACTATGGCTACACCTTC. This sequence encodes CASSLEGDRDNYGYTF.

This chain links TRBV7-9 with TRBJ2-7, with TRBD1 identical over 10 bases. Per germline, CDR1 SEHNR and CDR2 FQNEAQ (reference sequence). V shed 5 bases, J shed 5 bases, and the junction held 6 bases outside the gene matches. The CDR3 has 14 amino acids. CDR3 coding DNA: TGTGCCAGCAGCGCCGGACAGGGGGTGGACGAGCAGTACTTC. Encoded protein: CASSAGQGVDEQYF.

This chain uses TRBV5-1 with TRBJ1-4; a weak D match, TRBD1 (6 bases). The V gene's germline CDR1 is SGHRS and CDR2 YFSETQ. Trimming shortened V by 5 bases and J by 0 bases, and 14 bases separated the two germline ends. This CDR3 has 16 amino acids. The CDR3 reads CASSYRDTSTNEKLFF. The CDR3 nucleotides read TGCGCCAGCAGTTATCGGGACACCTCAACTAATGAAAAACTGTTTTTT.

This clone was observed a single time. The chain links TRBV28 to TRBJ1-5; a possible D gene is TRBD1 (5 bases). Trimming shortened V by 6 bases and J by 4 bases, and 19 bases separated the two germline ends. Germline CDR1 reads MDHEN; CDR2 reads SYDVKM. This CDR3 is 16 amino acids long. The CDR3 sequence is CASRAPGLGRNQPQHF. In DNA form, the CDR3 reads TGTGCCAGCAGAGCCCCTGGCCTGGGGCGGAATCAGCCCCAGCATTTT.

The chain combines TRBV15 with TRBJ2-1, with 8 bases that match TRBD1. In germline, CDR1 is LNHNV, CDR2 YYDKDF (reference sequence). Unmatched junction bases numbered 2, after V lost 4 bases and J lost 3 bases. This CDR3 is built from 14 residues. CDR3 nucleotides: TGTGCCACCAGCACCAGGGGGCTCTACAATGAGCAGTTCTTC. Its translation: CATSTRGLYNEQFF. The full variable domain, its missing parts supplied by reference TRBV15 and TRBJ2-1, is DAMVIQNPRYQVTQFGKPVTLSCSQTLNHNVMYWYQQKSSQAPKLLFHYYDKDFNNEADTPDNFQSRRPNTSFCFLDIRSPGLGDTAMYLCATSTRGLYNEQFFGPGTRLTVL.

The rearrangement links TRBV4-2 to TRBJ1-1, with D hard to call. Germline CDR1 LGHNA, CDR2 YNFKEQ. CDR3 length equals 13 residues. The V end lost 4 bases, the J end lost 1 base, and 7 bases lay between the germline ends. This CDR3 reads CASSLGGNTEAFF. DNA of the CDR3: TGTGCCAGCAGCCTGGGAGGGAACACTGAAGCTTTCTTT.

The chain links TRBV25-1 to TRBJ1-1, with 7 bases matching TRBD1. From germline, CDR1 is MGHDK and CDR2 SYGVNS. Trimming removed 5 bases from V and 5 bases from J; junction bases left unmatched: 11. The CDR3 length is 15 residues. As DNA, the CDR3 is TGTGCCAGCAGTTTAACAGGGGTTGAGGGAACTGAAGCTTTCTTT. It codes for CASSLTGVEGTEAFF.